This section outlines one T cell receptor beta chain sequence together with its context. This entry belongs to a study of monozygotic twins with inflammatory bowel disease. TCRdb re-called the 5' RACE reads, yielding one record per CDR3 amino acid sequence without DNA. This repertoire includes hundreds of thousands of distinct CDR3 sequences. The receptor comes from a human donor with ulcerative colitis or Crohn's disease, or a healthy co-twin of an affected twin (not recorded which). The sample comprised blood.

CDR3 protein: CSVKTSGAQETQYF. This sequence joins TRBV29-1 and TRBJ2-5; TCRdb returns TRBD2, unconfirmable since there is no DNA. The CDR3 consists of 14 residues. Per germline, CDR1 SQVTM and CDR2 ANQGSEA.